This T cell receptor (beta chain) was captured in a study of STAT3 mutations in large granular lymphocyte leukemia. Study at large: Immunosuppressive therapy was given to more than half of T-LGLL patients. Notes on the study in general: Samples missed the first appearance of the clone. In about 30% of the 18 patients, new TCR clonotypes emerged after therapy. In T-cell large granular lymphocyte leukemia, about half of patients showed multiple immunodominant subclonotypes.

Each sample's TCRbeta library yielded on average about 41,000 productive templates. Method: immunoSEQ multiplex PCR; TCRdb's copy keeps in-frame clones and lacks some. The sample carries over 10,000 clones, over 70% recorded once. Details on this clone: Its antigen is currently unknown.

Germline assignment: CDR1 SGHDN and CDR2 FVKESK. The V end was cut by 0 bases, the J end by 1 base, with 10 bases between. The CDR3 runs 15 residues. The specimen was peripheral blood mononuclear cells. This TCR came from a man in his 60s with T-cell large granular lymphocyte leukemia. Some clones in this sample may be carry-over from other donors' samples. The gene calls are TRBV14 and TRBJ2-7; no definite D call. This chain's CDR3 is CASSQEVYPSYEQYF. CDR3 in DNA: TGTGCCAGCAGCCAAGAGGTCTATCCATCCTACGAGCAGTACTTC.